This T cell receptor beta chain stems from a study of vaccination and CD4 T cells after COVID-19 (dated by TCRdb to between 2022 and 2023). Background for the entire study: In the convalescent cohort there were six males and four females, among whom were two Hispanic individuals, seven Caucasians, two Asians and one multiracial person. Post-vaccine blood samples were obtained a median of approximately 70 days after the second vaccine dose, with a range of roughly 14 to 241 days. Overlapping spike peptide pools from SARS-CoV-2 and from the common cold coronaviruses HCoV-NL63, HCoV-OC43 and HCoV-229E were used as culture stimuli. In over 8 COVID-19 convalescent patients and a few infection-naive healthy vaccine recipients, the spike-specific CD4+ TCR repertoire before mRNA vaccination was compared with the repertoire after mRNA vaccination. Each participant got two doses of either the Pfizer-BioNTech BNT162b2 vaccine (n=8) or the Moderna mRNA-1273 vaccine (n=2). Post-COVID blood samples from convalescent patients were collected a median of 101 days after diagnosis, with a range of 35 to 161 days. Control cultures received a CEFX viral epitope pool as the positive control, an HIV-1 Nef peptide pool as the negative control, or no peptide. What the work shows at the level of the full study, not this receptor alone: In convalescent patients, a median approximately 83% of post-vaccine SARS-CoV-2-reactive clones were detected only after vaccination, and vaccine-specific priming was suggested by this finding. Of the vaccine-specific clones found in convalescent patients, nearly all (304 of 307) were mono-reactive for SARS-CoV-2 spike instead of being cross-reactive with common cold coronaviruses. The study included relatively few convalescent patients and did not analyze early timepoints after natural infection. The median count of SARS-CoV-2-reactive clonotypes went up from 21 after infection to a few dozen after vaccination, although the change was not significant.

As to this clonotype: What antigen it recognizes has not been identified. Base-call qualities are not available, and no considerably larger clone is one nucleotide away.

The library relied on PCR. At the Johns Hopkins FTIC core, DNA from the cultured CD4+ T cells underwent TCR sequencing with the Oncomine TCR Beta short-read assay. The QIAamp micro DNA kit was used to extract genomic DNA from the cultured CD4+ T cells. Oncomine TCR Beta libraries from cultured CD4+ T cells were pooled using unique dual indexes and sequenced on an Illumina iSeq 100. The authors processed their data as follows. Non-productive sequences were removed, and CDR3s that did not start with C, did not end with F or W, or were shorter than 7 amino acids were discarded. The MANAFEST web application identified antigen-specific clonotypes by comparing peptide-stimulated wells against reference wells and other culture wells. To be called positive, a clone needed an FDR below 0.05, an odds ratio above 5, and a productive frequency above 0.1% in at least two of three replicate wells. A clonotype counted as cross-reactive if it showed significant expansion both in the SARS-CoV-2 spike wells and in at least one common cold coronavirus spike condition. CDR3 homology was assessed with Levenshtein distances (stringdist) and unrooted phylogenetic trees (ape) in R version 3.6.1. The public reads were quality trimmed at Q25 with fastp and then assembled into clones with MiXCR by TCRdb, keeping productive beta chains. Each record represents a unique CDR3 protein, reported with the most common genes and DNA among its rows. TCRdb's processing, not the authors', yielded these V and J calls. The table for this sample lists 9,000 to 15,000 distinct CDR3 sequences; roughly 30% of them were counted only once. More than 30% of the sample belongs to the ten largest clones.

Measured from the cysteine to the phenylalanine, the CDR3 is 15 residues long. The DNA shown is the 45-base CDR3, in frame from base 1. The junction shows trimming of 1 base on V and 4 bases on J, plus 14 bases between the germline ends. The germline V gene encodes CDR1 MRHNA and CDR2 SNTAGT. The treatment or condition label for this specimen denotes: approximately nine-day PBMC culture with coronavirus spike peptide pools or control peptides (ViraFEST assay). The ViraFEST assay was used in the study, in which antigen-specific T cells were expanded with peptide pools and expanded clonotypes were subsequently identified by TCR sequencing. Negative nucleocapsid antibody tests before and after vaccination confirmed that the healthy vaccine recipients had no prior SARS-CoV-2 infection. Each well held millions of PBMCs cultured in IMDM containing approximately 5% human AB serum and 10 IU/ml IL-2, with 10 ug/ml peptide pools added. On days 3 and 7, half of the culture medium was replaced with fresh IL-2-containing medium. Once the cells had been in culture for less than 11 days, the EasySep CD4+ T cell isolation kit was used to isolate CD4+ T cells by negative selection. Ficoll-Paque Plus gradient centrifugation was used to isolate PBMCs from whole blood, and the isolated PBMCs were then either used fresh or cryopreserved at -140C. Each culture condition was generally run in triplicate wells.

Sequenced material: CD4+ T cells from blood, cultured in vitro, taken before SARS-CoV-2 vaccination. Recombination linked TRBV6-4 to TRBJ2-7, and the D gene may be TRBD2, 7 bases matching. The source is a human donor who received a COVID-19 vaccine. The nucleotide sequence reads TGTGCCAGCAGTGACTATAAGGGGGGGAAATACGAGCAGTACTTC. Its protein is CASSDYKGGKYEQYF.